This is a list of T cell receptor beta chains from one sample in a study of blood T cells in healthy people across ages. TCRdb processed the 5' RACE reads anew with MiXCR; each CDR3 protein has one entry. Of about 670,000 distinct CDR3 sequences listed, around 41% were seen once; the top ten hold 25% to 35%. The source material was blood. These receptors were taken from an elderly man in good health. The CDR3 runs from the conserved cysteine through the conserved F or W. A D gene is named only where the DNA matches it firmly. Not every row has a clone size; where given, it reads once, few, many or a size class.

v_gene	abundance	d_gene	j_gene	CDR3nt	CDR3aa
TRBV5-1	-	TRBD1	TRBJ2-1	TGCGCCAGCAGCGGCCCGACAGGGGGCGCCTACAATGAGCAGTTCTTC	CASSGPTGGAYNEQFF
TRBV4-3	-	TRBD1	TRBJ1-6	TGCGCCAGCAGCCAAGGACAGGGCCGCAATTCACCCCTCCACTTT	CASSQGQGRNSPLHF
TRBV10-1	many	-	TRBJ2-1	TGCGCCAGCAGTGCTAGGGGCAATGAGCAGTTCTTC	CASSARGNEQFF
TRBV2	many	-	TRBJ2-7	TGTGCCAGCAGAAAAGAGTCCAACTCCTACAATGAGCAGTACTTC	CASRKESNSYNEQYF
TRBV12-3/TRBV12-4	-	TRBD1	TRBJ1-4	TGTGCCAGCAAAAGGGGGCGCCTTTATGAAAAACTGTTTTTT	CASKRGRLYEKLFF
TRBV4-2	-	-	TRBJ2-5	TGTGCCAGCAGCCCCTTTCCCGGGGAGACCCAGTACTTC	CASSPFPGETQYF
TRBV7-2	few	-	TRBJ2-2	TGTGCCAGCAGCTTATTGGGGGGGGCGACGAACACCGGGGAGCTGTTTTTT	CASSLLGGATNTGELFF
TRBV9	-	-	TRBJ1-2	TGTGCCAGCAGCGTAGTCCCAGATTTAAACTATGGCTACACCTTC	CASSVVPDLNYGYTF
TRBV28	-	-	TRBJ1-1	TGTGCCAGCAGTCTCCGACAGGTGAACACTGAAGCTTTCTTT	CASSLRQVNTEAFF
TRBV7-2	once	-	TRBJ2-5	TGTGCCAGCAGCTTAGAAGTAGGGGCGGGGGAGACCCAGTACTTC	CASSLEVGAGETQYF
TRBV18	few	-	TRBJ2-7	TGTGCCAGCTCACCAAGTATGACGGGGTACGAGCAGTACTTC	CASSPSMTGYEQYF
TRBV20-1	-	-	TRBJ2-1	TGCAGTGCTAGAGACGGGCCTCGGGCCAATGGGCAGTTCTTC	CSARDGPRANGQFF
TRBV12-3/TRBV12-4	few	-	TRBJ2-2	TGTGCCAGCAGCCCCCTTTTAAGGACAGCGAACACCGGGGAGCTGTTTTTT	CASSPLLRTANTGELFF
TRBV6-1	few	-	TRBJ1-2	TGTGCCAGCATGGCCCCGGGAAGAGCTAACTATGGCTACACCTTC	CASMAPGRANYGYTF
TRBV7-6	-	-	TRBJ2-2	TGTGCCAGCAGCAACCGGGACCCAAGGAACACCGGGGAGCTGTTTTTT	CASSNRDPRNTGELFF
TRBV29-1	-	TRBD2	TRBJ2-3	TGCAGCGTTGGGTTTTTGGCGGGAGGAAGGGGGCAGTATTTT	CSVGFLAGGRGQYF
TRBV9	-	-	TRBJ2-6	TGTGCCAGCAGCGTAGTCCGTTCTGGCAGTGGGGACTCTGGGGCCAACGTCCTGACTTTC	CASSVVRSGSGDSGANVLTF
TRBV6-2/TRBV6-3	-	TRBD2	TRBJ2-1	TGTGCCAGCAGATTAGCGGGGGCAAGCTCCTACAATGAGCAGTTCTTC	CASRLAGASSYNEQFF
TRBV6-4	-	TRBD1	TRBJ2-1	TGTGCCAGCAGCGCTCAACCGGGACAGGTCCATGAGCAGTTCTTC	CASSAQPGQVHEQFF
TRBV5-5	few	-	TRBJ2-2	TGTGCCAGCAGCTACGCATCCGGGACTCACGCGAACACCGGGGAGCTGTTTTTT	CASSYASGTHANTGELFF
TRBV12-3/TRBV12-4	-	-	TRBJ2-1	TGTGCCAGCCTACTTACCCGGGGTGTGGATGAGCAGTTCTTC	CASLLTRGVDEQFF
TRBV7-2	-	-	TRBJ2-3	TGTGCCAGCAGCTTAAGCCTAGCAGTTACAGATACGCAGTATTTT	CASSLSLAVTDTQYF
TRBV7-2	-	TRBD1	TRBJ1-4	TGTGCCAGCAGCCCGGGACAGGCTGGTGAAAAACTGTTTTTT	CASSPGQAGEKLFF
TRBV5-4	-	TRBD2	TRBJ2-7	TGTGCCAGCAGCTTTGCCCCCTTTTTCGGGAGGGAGCAGTACTTC	CASSFAPFFGREQYF
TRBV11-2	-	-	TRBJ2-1	TGTGCCAGCAGCCCCCAAGGAGGGCTAGCGAGCGATGAGCAGTTCTTC	CASSPQGGLASDEQFF
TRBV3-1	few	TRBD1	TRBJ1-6	TGTGCCAGCGGACGACAGGGGGCGGGTTCACCCCTCCACTTT	CASGRQGAGSPLHF
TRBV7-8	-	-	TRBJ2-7	TGTGCCAGCAGCTTAGTGGCTAGGGGGGGCTCCTACGAGCAGTACTTC	CASSLVARGGSYEQYF
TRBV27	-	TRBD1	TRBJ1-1	TGTGCCAGCAGTTTGAGGGGGCTGGGCACTGGAGCTTTCTTT	CASSLRGLGTGAFF
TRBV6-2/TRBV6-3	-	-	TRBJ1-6	TGTGCCAGCCGGAGCGCCGGGAATTCACCCCTCCACTTT	CASRSAGNSPLHF
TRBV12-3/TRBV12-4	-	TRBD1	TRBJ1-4	TGTGCCAGCAGTGTCTCAGGGGGCAATGAAAAACTGTTTTTT	CASSVSGGNEKLFF
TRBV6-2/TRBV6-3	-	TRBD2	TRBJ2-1	TGTGCCAGCAGTCATCGACTAGCGGGAGTCGTAAATGAGCAGTTCTTC	CASSHRLAGVVNEQFF
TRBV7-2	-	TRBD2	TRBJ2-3	TGTGCCAGCAGCCTAAGTCTAGCGGGGGGCACAGATACGCAGTATTTT	CASSLSLAGGTDTQYF
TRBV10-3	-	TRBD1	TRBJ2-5	TGTGCCATCGGCTTCGGGACAGACCAAGAGACCCAGTACTTC	CAIGFGTDQETQYF
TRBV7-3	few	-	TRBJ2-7	TGTGCCAGCAGCTTAACCGGTCACGAGCAGTACTTC	CASSLTGHEQYF
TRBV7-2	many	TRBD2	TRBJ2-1	TGTGCCAGCAGCCAGCTAGGGCGGGGGGGGTACAATGAGCAGTTCTTC	CASSQLGRGGYNEQFF
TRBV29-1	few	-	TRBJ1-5	TGCAGCGTTGAAGATCTACCACAGGGCAGCAATCAGCCCCAGCATTTT	CSVEDLPQGSNQPQHF
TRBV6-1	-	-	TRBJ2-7	TGTGCCAGCAGTGAATCTGGGACCTCCTACAATGAGCAGTACTTC	CASSESGTSYNEQYF
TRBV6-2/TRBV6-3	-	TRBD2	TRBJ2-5	TGTGCCAACACCCTAATAAGCGGGAGAGAGCAGTACTTC	CANTLISGREQYF
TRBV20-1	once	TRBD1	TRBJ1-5	TGCAGTGCTCCAGGACAGGACCGCAATCAGCCCCAGCATTTT	CSAPGQDRNQPQHF
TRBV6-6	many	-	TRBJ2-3	TGTGCCAGCCAGTTCGGCGATACGCAGTATTTT	CASQFGDTQYF
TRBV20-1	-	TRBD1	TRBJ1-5	TGCAGTGCTAGAGATCTACAGGGGGTTCAGCCCCAGCATTTT	CSARDLQGVQPQHF
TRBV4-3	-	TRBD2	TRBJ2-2	TGCGCCAGCAGCGCCCGAGTTTTAGCGGGAGGGGGAACCGGGGAGCTGTTTTTT	CASSARVLAGGGTGELFF
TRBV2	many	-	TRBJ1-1	TGTGCCAGCATCAGGACGGTGAACACTGAAGCTTTCTTT	CASIRTVNTEAFF
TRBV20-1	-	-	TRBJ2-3	TGCAGTGCTAGTGTGTCGGGCGGAGGAGATACGCAGTATTTT	CSASVSGGGDTQYF
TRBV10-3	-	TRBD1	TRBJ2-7	TGTGCCATCAGGGCCGGGACAGGGTCCTACGAGCAGTACTTC	CAIRAGTGSYEQYF
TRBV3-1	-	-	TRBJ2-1	TGTGCCAGCAGCCAAGACTTACCGGGACTGCAATACAATGAGCAGTTCTTC	CASSQDLPGLQYNEQFF
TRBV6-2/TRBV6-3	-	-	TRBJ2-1	TGTGCCAGCGGAAGGTCCTACAATGAGCAGTTCTTC	CASGRSYNEQFF
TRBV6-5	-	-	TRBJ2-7	TGTGCCAGCAGTTCCCCTCAGGGAGCCAATGAGCAGTACTTC	CASSSPQGANEQYF
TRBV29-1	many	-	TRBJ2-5	TGCAGCGTTGTGGGAACAGGCTTATTTACCCAGTACTTC	CSVVGTGLFTQYF
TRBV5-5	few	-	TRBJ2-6	TGTGCCAGCAGCTTGGGTTTGGGCTCTGGGGCCAACGTCCTGACTTTC	CASSLGLGSGANVLTF
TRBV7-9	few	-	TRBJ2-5	TGTGCCAGCAGCTTAATCAGGAACCAAGGGACCCAGTACTTC	CASSLIRNQGTQYF
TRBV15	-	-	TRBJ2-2	TGTGCCACCAGCAGAGATTTCAAGAACACCGGGGAGCTGTTTTTT	CATSRDFKNTGELFF
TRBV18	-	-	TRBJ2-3	TGTGCCAGCTCACTCAGACAGGGAGGCAACACAGATACGCAGTATTTT	CASSLRQGGNTDTQYF
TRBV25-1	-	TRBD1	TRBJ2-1	TGTGCCAGCAGTGACTCTTCCCGGGACAGGGGAGAGACCCAGTTCTTC	CASSDSSRDRGETQFF
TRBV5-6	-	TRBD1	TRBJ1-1	TGTGCCAGCAGCTTGGCAGGACAGGAGGTTGAAGCTTTCTTT	CASSLAGQEVEAFF
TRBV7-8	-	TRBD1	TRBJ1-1	TGTGCCAGCAGCATACCCGGGACAGTGAACACTGAAGCTTTCTTT	CASSIPGTVNTEAFF